The 20 T cell receptor beta chains reported below all come from one sample, sequenced in a study of blood T cell repertoires in COVID-19 (dated by TCRdb to 2018 to 2020). Library preparation was by the immunoSEQ multiplex PCR assay. This immuneACCESS table, as held by TCRdb, lists in-frame sequences with V and J called but not all clones. Of the missing ones, under half trace to an unresolved V gene in checked studies; the others have no known cause. In all, the sample holds about 240,000 clones, and about four fifths of those were seen once. The ten most abundant clones make up around 9.6% of the sample. Sequenced sample: peripheral blood. The receptor source for this set is a woman of 80 years or more with acute or convalescent COVID-19.

This clone was seen only a few times. The chain recombines TRBV12-3 or TRBV12-4 with TRBJ1-5, with unresolved D. The ends were cut back, 7 bases at V and 4 bases at J, with 11 bases in the middle. The CDR3 is 13 residues long. The CDR3 nucleotides are TGTGCCAGCACCCGAGAGAGGAATCAGCCCCAGCATTTT. It encodes CASTRERNQPQHF.

The chain uses TRBV24-1 and TRBJ2-1, with D possibly TRBD2 on 5 matching bases. This CDR3 is built from 15 residues. Germline CDR1 reads KGHDR; CDR2 reads SFDVKD. The V gene lost 4 bases and the J gene lost 8 bases, with 17 bases spanning the gap. CDR3 nucleotide sequence: TGTGCCACCAGTGAAGTGGGCGGGCAACTCCATGAGCAGTTCTTC. Its protein product is CATSEVGGQLHEQFF.

The V call is TRBV27, the J call TRBJ2-1, with a possible D match to TRBD2 (5 bases). CDR1 and CDR2 from the germline V gene are MNHEY and SMNVEV (reference sequence). Deletions cut 4 bases from V and 9 bases from J, with 13 bases between. The CDR3 is 13 residues long. This CDR3 is CASSWTAISEQFF. CDR3 nucleotides: TGTGCCAGCAGTTGGACTGCAATTAGTGAGCAGTTCTTC.

The chain carries TRBV5-5 and TRBJ2-2, with 9 positions matching TRBD2. This CDR3 is built from 17 residues. V lost 6 bases to trimming and J lost 0 bases; unmatched junction nucleotides: 9. Germline V lookup: CDR1 SGHKS, CDR2 YYEKEE (reference sequence). CDR3 DNA sequence: TGTGCCAGCAAGTTGAGCGGGGGGATCGCGAACACCGGGGAGCTGTTTTTT. Translated: CASKLSGGIANTGELFF.

The chain joins TRBV7-3 to TRBJ2-5; TRBD1 agrees at 10 bases. CDR3 size: 20 residues. The germline V gene encodes CDR1 SGHTA and CDR2 FQGTGA. J gave up 4 bases and V 4 bases, and 21 bases lay outside the gene matches. CDR3 DNA: TGTGCCAGCAGCTCATCAGGACTCCGGGACAGGGGAGGGGGACGAGAGACCCAGTACTTC. Protein sequence: CASSSSGLRDRGGGRETQYF. Looking up the rest from reference TRBV7-3 and TRBJ2-5 gives the full variable domain: GAGVSQTPSNKVTEKGKYVELRCDPISGHTALYWYRQSLGQGPEFLIYFQGTGAADDSGLPNDRFFAVRPEGSVSTLKIQRTERGDSAVYLCASSSSGLRDRGGGRETQYFGPGTRLLVL.

V usage is TRBV27 and J usage is TRBJ2-4, with 8 bases identical to TRBD1. Germline CDR1 is MNHEY and CDR2 is SMNVEV (reference sequence). The CDR3 loop spans 19 amino acids. V lost 4 bases, J lost 0 bases, and 14 bases stayed unmatched. CDR3 residues: CASSSKATGGTLAKNIQYF. The CDR3 DNA follows: TGTGCCAGCAGTTCAAAAGCAACAGGGGGGACACTAGCCAAAAACATTCAGTACTTC.

CDR3 region: CASRPPGGGETQYF. The CDR3 DNA reads as TGTGCCAGCAGACCCCCAGGGGGCGGAGAGACCCAGTACTTC. The V call is TRBV11-2, the J call TRBJ2-5, with 8 bases fitting TRBD1. CDR3 length: 14 residues. V shed 6 bases and J 4 bases; nucleotides not matched to a gene: 7. Germline V gene sequence: CDR1 SGHAT, CDR2 FQNNGV.

The CDR3: CASSEVSRNEKLFF. For the CDR3, the DNA is TGTGCCAGCAGTGAAGTAAGCAGGAATGAAAAACTGTTTTTT. The genes are TRBV2 and TRBJ1-4; D gene uncertain. V lost 1 base to trimming and J lost 5 bases, with 8 bases between them. Germline CDR1 reads SNHLY; CDR2 reads FYNNEI. The CDR3 has 14 residues. Supplemented by reference TRBV2 and TRBJ1-4, the full variable domain reads EPEVTQTPSHQVTQMGQEVILRCVPISNHLYFYWYRQILGQKVEFLVSFYNNEISEKSEIFDDQFSVERPDGSNFTLKIRSTKLEDSAMYFCASSEVSRNEKLFFGSGTQLSVL.

The V call is TRBV12-3 or TRBV12-4, the J call TRBJ2-5, with 7 bases fitting TRBD2. The V segment lost 8 bases and the J segment 14 bases; nucleotides outside the gene matches: 17. This CDR3 is built from 13 residues. The DNA for the CDR3 is TGTGCCAGCCTCCGAGGCGGGAGCGGAGGGCCCTACTTC. This gives the protein CASLRGGSGGPYF.

This clone was found a few times. The chain recombines TRBV6-6 with TRBJ1-2; perhaps TRBD1 as D (6 bases). CDR1 is MNHNY, CDR2 SVGAGI, per germline (reference sequence). V shed 0 bases and J shed 4 bases, with 9 bases lying between them. This CDR3 is 14 amino acids long. The CDR3 DNA sequence: TGTGCCAGCAGTTACTCGCGCAGGGGCTATGGCTACACCTTC. Translation gives CASSYSRRGYGYTF.

This clone was seen a handful of times. The CDR3, as DNA: TGTGCCAGCTCACCGGGACTAGCGGGGGGGTTCTACAATGAGCAGTTCTTC. It translates to CASSPGLAGGFYNEQFF. This chain connects TRBV18 to TRBJ2-1, with 16 positions matching TRBD2. The V segment lost 3 bases and the J segment 3 bases; nucleotides outside the gene matches: 2. The CDR3 is 17 residues long. Germline CDR1 KGHSH, CDR2 LQKENI.

The chain has TRBV6-6 and TRBJ2-7; TRBD1 aligns across 7 bases. CDR1 and CDR2 from the germline V gene are MNHNY and SVGAGI (reference sequence). V lost 6 bases and J lost 0; bases outside the gene matches: 8. The length of the CDR3 is 15 residues. CDR3 sequence reads: CASSPGTALSYEQYF. CDR3 sequence (DNA): TGTGCCAGCAGCCCGGGGACAGCCCTCTCCTACGAGCAGTACTTC.

V usage is TRBV11-2 and J usage is TRBJ1-1, with 11 bases that match TRBD1. The length of the CDR3 is 15 residues. CDR1 and CDR2 (germline): SGHAT, FQNNGV. V shed 4 bases and J 2 bases; nucleotides not matched to a gene: 3. The CDR3 region has the DNA TGTGCCAGCAGCTCTCGGACAGGGGGCAACACTGAAGCTTTCTTT. It is translated as CASSSRTGGNTEAFF.

The V call is TRBV15, the J call TRBJ2-5; 7 nucleotides agree with TRBD1. There are 16 residues in the CDR3. CDR1 and CDR2 (germline): LNHNV, YYDKDF (reference sequence). Trimming removed 3 bases from V and 3 bases from J; junction bases left unmatched: 10. CDR3 sequence reads: CATSRGTARTEETQYF. As DNA, the CDR3 is TGTGCCACCAGCAGGGGGACAGCCCGAACTGAAGAGACCCAGTACTTC.

The chain links TRBV3-1 (or the pseudogene TRBV3-2) to TRBJ2-4; D may be TRBD1 (6 bases). Germline assignment: CDR1 LGHDT and CDR2 YNNKEL (reference sequence). Trimming took 4 bases from V and 0 from J, leaving 19 bases between them. The CDR3 extends over 18 amino acids. The DNA for the CDR3 is TGTGCCAGCAGCCCAGACAGGATGAGCATAATAGCCAAAAACATTCAGTACTTC. Protein product: CASSPDRMSIIAKNIQYF.

The rearrangement links TRBV2 to TRBJ1-2, with D hard to call. The germline V and J ends were trimmed by 3 bases and 4 bases, with 9 bases remaining between them. CDR1 is SNHLY, CDR2 FYNNEI, per germline. CDR3 length: 13 amino acids. The CDR3 here is CASSDWQAYGYTF. Written as DNA, the CDR3 is TGTGCCAGCAGTGACTGGCAGGCCTATGGCTACACCTTC.

The V and J genes are TRBV9 and TRBJ1-6; 8 bases agree with TRBD1. Losses at the gene ends were 6 bases for V and 5 bases for J; bases not matched to a gene: 7. The CDR3 runs 15 residues. From germline, CDR1 is SGDLS and CDR2 YYNGEE. CDR3 in DNA: TGTGCCAGCAACCCCGGGGGACAGGATAATTCACCCCTCCACTTT. This encodes CASNPGGQDNSPLHF.

The chain links TRBV5-6 to TRBJ2-7, with D possibly TRBD1 on 5 matching bases. The CDR3 covers 14 residues. Trimming stripped 2 bases from V and 9 bases from J, with 18 bases between. Germline V gene lookup returns CDR1 SGHDT and CDR2 YYEEEE. CDR3 residues: CASSFFRVPLGQYF. CDR3 sequence (DNA): TGTGCCAGCAGCTTCTTCAGGGTCCCATTGGGGCAGTACTTC.

The rearrangement uses TRBV5-1 and TRBJ2-2, with D tentatively TRBD2 (7 bases). Per the germline V gene, CDR1 is SGHRS and CDR2 is YFSETQ. Trimming took 6 bases from V and 4 from J, leaving 19 bases between them. This CDR3 is built from 16 residues. The CDR3 loop reads CASKIEGGRSTGELFF. The DNA of the CDR3 is TGCGCCAGCAAGATTGAGGGGGGGCGGAGCACCGGGGAGCTGTTTTTT.

V and J are TRBV5-1 and TRBJ2-2, with 7 bases fitting TRBD1. Germline CDR1 SGHRS, CDR2 YFSETQ. V was clipped by 1 base and J by 4 bases; unmatched bases: 7. This CDR3 region has 16 residues. The CDR3 coding sequence is TGCGCCAGCAGCTTGCCTCAAACAGGGGCCACCGGGGAGCTGTTTTTT. Translated: CASSLPQTGATGELFF. The whole variable domain, remainder taken from reference TRBV5-1 and TRBJ2-2, is KAGVTQTPRYLIKTRGQQVTLSCSPISGHRSVSWYQQTPGQGLQFLFEYFSETQRNKGNFPGRFSGRQFSNSRSEMNVSTLELGDSALYLCASSLPQTGATGELFFGEGSRLTVL.